A selection of T cell receptor beta chains follows, all from one sample in a study of blood T cell repertoires in COVID-19. Generated by immunoSEQ multiplex PCR, the TCRdb table keeps only in-frame clones and is missing some. The sample yields roughly 200,000 clones, 75% to 90% seen once. Sequencing was done on a sample of peripheral blood. The source is a woman aged 40 to 55 with COVID-19, enrolled during active disease. The CDR3 runs from the conserved cysteine through the conserved F or W. Fields, in order: clone size, D gene, J gene, V gene, CDR3 protein, CDR3 DNA. D genes are given only for firm matches. For some rows the clone size is stated as once, few or many, or as a class when expanded; others skip it.

clone size: few
D gene: -
J gene: TRBJ1-1
V gene: TRBV24-1
CDR3 protein: CATSDFEDTEAFF
CDR3 DNA: TGTGCCACCAGTGATTTCGAGGACACTGAAGCTTTCTTT

clone size: -
D gene: TRBD1
J gene: TRBJ2-7
V gene: TRBV28
CDR3 protein: CASSLLTRTGVEQYF
CDR3 DNA: TGTGCCAGCAGCCTCCTTACCCGGACAGGGGTCGAGCAGTACTTC

clone size: once
D gene: -
J gene: TRBJ1-2
V gene: TRBV7-9
CDR3 protein: CASSLLPFTEVYTF
CDR3 DNA: TGTGCCAGCAGCTTACTACCCTTTACCGAAGTCTACACCTTC

clone size: -
D gene: TRBD1
J gene: TRBJ1-1
V gene: TRBV18
CDR3 protein: CASSAGQSMNTEAFF
CDR3 DNA: TGTGCCAGCTCAGCGGGACAGTCCATGAACACTGAAGCTTTCTTT

clone size: once
D gene: -
J gene: TRBJ1-1
V gene: TRBV11-1
CDR3 protein: CASSSNDMNTEAFF
CDR3 DNA: TGTGCCAGCAGCTCTAATGACATGAACACTGAAGCTTTCTTT

clone size: -
D gene: -
J gene: TRBJ2-1
V gene: TRBV5-4
CDR3 protein: CASGFISRQRRFF
CDR3 DNA: TGTGCCAGCGGATTCATCTCTAGACAGAGGCGGTTCTTC

clone size: -
D gene: -
J gene: TRBJ1-6
V gene: TRBV5-1
CDR3 protein: CASSSLTGLVNSPLHF
CDR3 DNA: TGCGCCAGCAGCTCCCTGACAGGTTTAGTGAATTCACCCCTCCACTTT

clone size: -
D gene: TRBD1
J gene: TRBJ2-1
V gene: TRBV19
CDR3 protein: CASSDRGSYYNEQFF
CDR3 DNA: TGTGCCAGTAGCGACAGGGGGTCATACTACAATGAGCAGTTCTTC

clone size: once
D gene: -
J gene: TRBJ1-2
V gene: TRBV6-5
CDR3 protein: CASSTGGAWYGYTF
CDR3 DNA: TGTGCCAGCAGTACAGGCGGGGCTTGGTATGGCTACACCTTC

clone size: -
D gene: -
J gene: TRBJ1-6
V gene: TRBV4-1
CDR3 protein: CASSQDIVAGSSPLHF
CDR3 DNA: TGCGCCAGCAGCCAAGATATTGTAGCGGGTAGTTCACCCCTCCACTTT

clone size: few
D gene: -
J gene: TRBJ2-1
V gene: TRBV11-2
CDR3 protein: CASSFTTLYEQFF
CDR3 DNA: TGTGCCAGCAGCTTTACTACCCTCTATGAGCAGTTCTTC

clone size: -
D gene: TRBD2
J gene: TRBJ2-7
V gene: TRBV28
CDR3 protein: CASSLMAGGPYEQYF
CDR3 DNA: TGTGCCAGCAGTTTAATGGCGGGAGGGCCGTACGAGCAGTACTTC